Listed here are 19 T cell receptor beta chains from one sample, sequenced in a study of radiation and T cells in renal cell carcinoma (dated by TCRdb to about 2020). The library was prepared using the immunoSEQ multiplex PCR assay. TCRdb carries this immuneACCESS record with in-frame sequences only. Its versions omit some clonotypes, under half of them owing to an unresolved V gene in the studies checked, with the rest unexplained. The sample table shows roughly 92,000 clones, and approximately 82% are seen once. Roughly 7.6% of the sample rests with the top ten. The label giving this sample's time point can be read as: blood 4 weeks post-SBRT, at nephrectomy. This specimen's treatment or condition label, interpreted: 15 Gy SBRT to primary tumor, nephrectomy 4 weeks later. The input for sequencing was blood, taken from a patient whose treatment included radiotherapy and nephrectomy. All receptors derive from a man between 60 and 75 years old with renal cell carcinoma.

This clone was seen more than once but under ten times. The chain uses TRBV6-5 and TRBJ2-7; TRBD1 matches 7 bases. The CDR3 extends over 13 amino acids. CDR1 and CDR2 (germline): MNHEY, SVGAGI. The V segment lost 6 bases and the J segment 7 bases; nucleotides outside the gene matches: 9. CDR3 nucleotide sequence: TGTGCCAGCAGGGCTAGGGGGCCCGGTGAGCAGTACTTC. This sequence encodes CASRARGPGEQYF.

The chain is built from TRBV7-8 and TRBJ2-7; 7 positions match TRBD2. The CDR3 is 15 amino acids. The V gene's germline CDR1 is SGHVS and CDR2 FQNEAQ. Trimming removed 0 bases from V and 4 bases from J; junction bases left unmatched: 6. Here the CDR3 DNA reads TGTGCCAGCAGCTTAGCTGCGGGAGAGGGTTACGAGCAGTACTTC. It specifies CASSLAAGEGYEQYF.

This clone has a handful of counts. This sequence joins TRBV29-1 and TRBJ1-1; weak D call: TRBD1 (5 bases). Germline V lookup: CDR1 SQVTM, CDR2 ANQGSEA. V lost 3 bases and J 1 base, leaving 18 bases between the germline ends. CDR3 size: 16 residues. CDR3 nucleotide sequence: TGCAGCGTTGATCCCAGTGGGCAGGGAGGGAACACTGAAGCTTTCTTT. Its protein is CSVDPSGQGGNTEAFF.

V is TRBV7-7 and J is TRBJ2-1; 9 positions match TRBD1. The length of the CDR3 is 13 residues. Germline V lookup: CDR1 SSHAT, CDR2 FNYEAQ (reference sequence). V was pared by 8 bases and J by 4 bases, with 3 bases of the junction left unmatched. For the CDR3, the DNA is TGTGCCAGCGGGACAGGGAAATACAATGAGCAGTTCTTC. This codes for CASGTGKYNEQFF.

This CDR3 is CASSSTGKAFF. DNA of the CDR3: TGTGCCAGCAGTTCGACAGGTAAAGCTTTCTTT. The chain employs TRBV28 and TRBJ1-1, with D possibly matching TRBD1 (6 bases). Looked up from germline, CDR1 is MDHEN and CDR2 is SYDVKM. Trimming cost V 4 bases and J 9 bases, with 9 bases left between them. This CDR3 is 11 amino acids long.

This clone has a handful of counts. The gene calls are TRBV5-1 and TRBJ1-5; D remains unclear. Germline CDR1 SGHRS, CDR2 YFSETQ. The CDR3 loop spans 13 amino acids. The ends were cut back, 4 bases at V and 2 bases at J, with 7 bases in the middle. The CDR3, as DNA: TGCGCCAGCAGCAGCACTGGCAATCAGCCCCAGCATTTT. It translates to CASSSTGNQPQHF.

The rearrangement joins TRBV9 to TRBJ2-3, with TRBD2 matching over 13 bases. CDR1 SGDLS and CDR2 YYNGEE come from the germline V gene. CDR3 size: 15 residues. J lost 4 bases, V lost 5 bases, and 4 bases had no gene match. The CDR3 DNA sequence: TGTGCCAGCAGGGGAGGACTAGCGGGAGCAGATACGCAGTATTTT. Translated, it gives CASRGGLAGADTQYF. Looking up the rest from reference TRBV9 and TRBJ2-3 gives the full variable domain: DSGVTQTPKHLITATGQRVTLRCSPRSGDLSVYWYQQSLDQGLQFLIQYYNGEERAKGNILERFSAQQFPDLHSELNLSSLELGDSALYFCASRGGLAGADTQYFGPGTRLTVL.

This chain links TRBV5-1 with TRBJ2-7; the match to TRBD1 covers 10 bases. V lost 4 bases and J lost 0; bases outside the gene matches: 7. This CDR3 region has 16 residues. Germline-derived CDR1 and CDR2 are SGHRS and YFSETQ. The CDR3 sequence: CASSPRQGASSYEQYF. The CDR3 DNA reads as TGCGCCAGCAGCCCAAGACAGGGGGCCAGCTCCTACGAGCAGTACTTC. The complete variable domain, with remaining parts taken from reference TRBV5-1 and TRBJ2-7, reads KAGVTQTPRYLIKTRGQQVTLSCSPISGHRSVSWYQQTPGQGLQFLFEYFSETQRNKGNFPGRFSGRQFSNSRSEMNVSTLELGDSALYLCASSPRQGASSYEQYFGPGTRLTVT.

The chain employs TRBV10-3 and TRBJ2-6; 7 nucleotides align to TRBD2. The CDR3 covers 16 residues. The germline V gene encodes CDR1 ENHRY and CDR2 SYGVKD. The J segment lost 2 bases and the V segment lost 3 bases, leaving 4 bases of the junction unmatched. CDR3 residues: CAISENAGAGANVLTF. CDR3 bases: TGTGCCATCAGTGAAAACGCGGGGGCTGGGGCCAACGTCCTGACTTTC.

Notes on this clone: Different DNA sequences within this sample yield the same CDR3. J is TRBJ1-2 and V is TRBV7-2, with D tentatively TRBD1 (6 bases). Germline CDR1 reads SGHTA; CDR2 reads FQGNSA. The V end was cut by 1 base, the J end by 8 bases, with 11 bases between. CDR3 length equals 13 residues. This CDR3 is CASSLEGVYGYTF. Written as DNA, the CDR3 is TGTGCCAGCAGCTTAGAGGGGGTCTACGGCTACACCTTC.

This clone was seen a few times. V and J are TRBV2 and TRBJ1-5; D is possibly TRBD1 (6 bases). The V and J ends lost 9 bases and 4 bases respectively, with 13 bases between them. Germline V gene sequence: CDR1 SNHLY, CDR2 FYNNEI. This CDR3 comprises 13 residues. CDR3 region: CASGQLGNQPQHF. DNA for the CDR3: TGTGCCAGTGGACAGCTGGGTAATCAGCCCCAGCATTTT. Full variable domain (outside the CDR3, taken from reference TRBV2 and TRBJ1-5): EPEVTQTPSHQVTQMGQEVILRCVPISNHLYFYWYRQILGQKVEFLVSFYNNEISEKSEIFDDQFSVERPDGSNFTLKIRSTKLEDSAMYFCASGQLGNQPQHFGDGTRLSIL.

V is TRBV7-3 and J is TRBJ2-3; D perhaps matches TRBD2 (6 bases). Germline CDR1 and CDR2: SGHTA and FQGTGA. The CDR3 has 12 amino acids. Trimming took 5 bases from V and 8 from J, leaving 11 bases between them. Here the CDR3 reads CASSPRSGTQYF. The CDR3 DNA sequence: TGTGCCAGCAGCCCACGTAGCGGTACGCAGTATTTT.

This sequence joins TRBV5-4 and TRBJ1-1; possibly TRBD1 for D (5 bases). Deletions cut 0 bases from V and 0 bases from J, with 9 bases between. The germline V gene encodes CDR1 SGHNT and CDR2 YYREEE (reference sequence). CDR3 size: 15 residues. The chain's CDR3 is CASSLAPGLNTEAFF. CDR3 nucleotide sequence: TGTGCCAGCAGCTTGGCCCCAGGGTTGAACACTGAAGCTTTCTTT.

The chain employs TRBV30 and TRBJ2-5; 8 nucleotides match TRBD1. Near its end, the DNA agrees better with TRBJ2-7, so the J call may be wrong. The CDR3 runs 15 residues. The germline V gene has CDR1 GTSNPN and CDR2 SVGIG (reference sequence). The CDR3 spells CAWSITGGPTDEQYF. The CDR3 DNA reads TGTGCCTGGAGCATAACAGGGGGTCCCACCGACGAGCAGTACTTC.

In its sample, this clone was seen a few times. The chain links TRBV27 to TRBJ2-1; 10 bases agree with TRBD2. Germline values: CDR1 MNHEY, CDR2 SMNVEV (reference sequence). Trimming cost V 5 bases and J 4 bases; bases outside gene matches: 11. The CDR3 length is 17 residues. The CDR3, as DNA: TGTGCCAGCAGTCCGGACCAAGCGGGGGGGCCGTACAATGAGCAGTTCTTC. Translated: CASSPDQAGGPYNEQFF.

The genes are TRBV7-9 and TRBJ2-7, with 7 positions matching TRBD1. CDR1 and CDR2 (germline): SEHNR, FQNEAQ (reference sequence). Trimming removed 5 bases from V and 2 bases from J; junction bases left unmatched: 9. The CDR3 is 15 residues long. CDR3 coding DNA: TGTGCCAGCAGCGCCTCCGGGACAGTTCCCTACGAGCAGTACTTC. Translated, it gives CASSASGTVPYEQYF.

This clone appeared a single time. V gene TRBV5-1 combines with J gene TRBJ2-7; 9 nucleotides align to TRBD1. In germline, CDR1 is SGHRS, CDR2 YFSETQ. V trimming: 0 bases; J trimming: 5 bases; junction bases outside the gene matches: 3. The CDR3 has 14 amino acids. The CDR3 region is CASSLDGQGNEQYF. The CDR3 DNA is TGCGCCAGCAGCTTGGACGGACAGGGGAACGAGCAGTACTTC.

The chain links TRBV7-7 to TRBJ1-1; D uncertain. This CDR3 comprises 13 residues. V dropped 2 bases and J dropped 1 base, with 5 bases sitting between them. The germline CDR1 and CDR2 sequences are SSHAT and FNYEAQ (reference sequence). The CDR3 region is CASSLRENTEAFF. In nucleotides, the CDR3 is TGTGCCAGCAGCTTACGTGAGAACACTGAAGCTTTCTTT.

The gene calls are TRBV5-8 and TRBJ1-3; tentative D call: TRBD1 (6 bases). V was shortened by 6 bases and J by 0 bases, with 19 bases between the two germline ends. The length of the CDR3 is 17 residues. Germline lookup yields CDR1 SGHTS and CDR2 YDEGEE. The CDR3 spells CASTESAGVYSGNTIYF. DNA of the CDR3: TGTGCCAGCACCGAATCGGCAGGGGTGTACTCTGGAAACACCATATATTTT.